One and the same sample provided the 17 T cell receptor beta chains below, sequenced in a study of cytomegalovirus exposure and HLA in healthy donors. With 60 Vbeta and 13 Jbeta primers, the PCR was carried out. The table came from immunoSEQ multiplex PCR; TCRdb's copy has only in-frame clones and leaves some out. The sample records 170,000 or so clones, around 80% being singletons. Sequencing input: PBMCs. These TCRs come from a male donor in good health and CMV-seropositive.

The rearrangement links TRBV5-4 to TRBJ1-6; weak D call: TRBD1 (5 bases). V shed 0 bases and J shed 7 bases, with 11 bases lying between them. The CDR3 is 15 residues long. Germline CDR1 reads SGHNT; CDR2 reads YYREEE (reference sequence). CDR3 bases: TGTGCCAGCAGCTTGGCGGGGGTTGAAAATTCACCCCTCCACTTT. Translated: CASSLAGVENSPLHF.

This chain joins TRBV27 and TRBJ2-1; 10 positions agree with TRBD2. The trim removed 5 bases at V and 6 bases at J, leaving 10 bases unmatched. The V gene's germline CDR1 is MNHEY and CDR2 SMNVEV (reference sequence). The CDR3 runs to 16 residues. The CDR3 sequence: CASSPTLAGVGNEQFF. DNA of the CDR3: TGTGCCAGCAGTCCCACCCTAGCGGGGGTAGGCAATGAGCAGTTCTTC.

V usage is TRBV29-1 and J usage is TRBJ2-7; D gene uncertain. Trimming left V 0 bases short and J 6 bases short, with 6 bases between. This CDR3 has 11 amino acids. The V gene's germline CDR1 is SQVTM and CDR2 ANQGSEA. The CDR3 DNA follows: TGCAGCGTTGAAGATAGCCGCGAGCAGTACTTC. Its protein is CSVEDSREQYF.

The chain recombines TRBV6-1 with TRBJ1-2; the match to TRBD1 covers 8 bases. V shed 5 bases and J 5 bases; nucleotides not matched to a gene: 7. This CDR3 has 14 residues. Germline V gene sequence: CDR1 MNHNS, CDR2 SASEGT. The CDR3 coding sequence is TGTGCCAGCAGTCCTTACAGGGGGGCATATGGCTACACCTTC. Translation: CASSPYRGAYGYTF.

The J gene is TRBJ1-5, the V gene TRBV7-9; perhaps TRBD1 as D (6 bases). The CDR3 runs 15 residues. The germline V and J ends were trimmed by 5 bases and 3 bases, with 14 bases remaining between them. Germline CDR1 SEHNR, CDR2 FQNEAQ (reference sequence). In DNA, the CDR3 is TGTGCCAGCAGCCCACGAGGGGGTGCCAATCAGCCCCAGCATTTT. Residues: CASSPRGGANQPQHF.

The V and J genes are TRBV5-6 and TRBJ2-4, with TRBD2 as a possible D gene (6 bases). The V gene lost 4 bases and the J gene lost 4 bases, with 21 bases spanning the gap. The CDR3 contains 17 residues. Germline CDR1 is SGHDT and CDR2 is YYEEEE. The DNA for the CDR3 is TGTGCCAGCAGCCGCAGGTGGGGCGGGATCTCAAAAAACATTCAGTACTTC. This sequence encodes CASSRRWGGISKNIQYF. Using reference TRBV5-6 and TRBJ2-4 for the parts outside the CDR3, the full variable domain is DAGVTQSPTHLIKTRGQQVTLRCSPKSGHDTVSWYQQALGQGPQFIFQYYEEEERQRGNFPDRFSGHQFPNYSSELNVNALLLGDSALYLCASSRRWGGISKNIQYFGAGTRLSVL.

The chain uses TRBV7-6 and TRBJ1-6; TRBD1 might be the D (5 bases). CDR3 length: 13 residues. V shed 5 bases and J shed 10 bases, with 12 bases lying between them. The V gene's germline CDR1 is SGHVS and CDR2 FNYEAQ. CDR3 coding DNA: TGTGCCAGCAGCCCCGGGGGTGGATCACCCCTCCACTTT. This translates into CASSPGGGSPLHF.

The rearrangement joins TRBV4-1 to TRBJ1-1; 7 bases line up with TRBD1. The CDR3 has 12 amino acids. J lost 7 bases, V lost 6 bases, and 5 bases had no gene match. Germline V gene sequence: CDR1 MGHRA, CDR2 YSYEKL. CDR3 in DNA: TGCGCCAGCAGTCACAGGGGAAGTGAAGCTTTCTTT. Protein: CASSHRGSEAFF.

The rearrangement links TRBV6-6 to TRBJ1-2, with D maybe TRBD1 (5 bases). Germline V gene data show CDR1 as MNHNY and CDR2 as SVGAGI (reference sequence). This CDR3 region has 14 residues. V lost 8 bases to trimming and J lost 4 bases, with 17 bases between them. DNA for the CDR3: TGTGCCAGCTTCCACAGCGGGGACGGCTATGGCTACACCTTC. Its protein is CASFHSGDGYGYTF.

The CDR3 bases are TGCGCCAGCAGTGAGTCGGTCGGGACTAGCGGAATATACGAGCAGTACTTC. Its protein is CASSESVGTSGIYEQYF. The rearrangement uses TRBV10-2 and TRBJ2-7; TRBD2 agrees at 11 bases. The CDR3 spans 17 residues. Germline V gives CDR1 WSHSY, CDR2 SAAADI. J was trimmed by 4 bases and V by 0 bases; bases with no gene match: 8.

The genes are TRBV18 and TRBJ2-5; D remains unclear. Germline V gene sequence: CDR1 KGHSH, CDR2 LQKENI. This CDR3 is 14 amino acids long. V lost 0 bases and J lost 4, with 9 bases in between. CDR3 in amino acids: CASSPPAGRETQYF. In DNA form, the CDR3 reads TGTGCCAGCTCACCACCGGCAGGTAGAGAGACCCAGTACTTC.

This clone was observed a few times. The chain links TRBV25-1 to TRBJ2-7; 8 bases match TRBD1. The length of the CDR3 is 12 residues. The V segment lost 10 bases and the J segment 5 bases; nucleotides outside the gene matches: 7. The germline V gene has CDR1 MGHDK and CDR2 SYGVNS. The CDR3 protein is CATRDRLNEQYF. The CDR3 DNA is TGTGCCACCCGGGACAGGCTCAACGAGCAGTACTTC.

This clone has just a few counts. J is TRBJ2-7 and V is TRBV7-2; 13 bases map to TRBD2. The V gene end was trimmed by 4 bases and the J gene end by 1 base; junction bases not matched to a gene: 13. Germline V gene lookup returns CDR1 SGHTA and CDR2 FQGNSA. The CDR3 extends over 19 amino acids. In DNA, the CDR3 is TGTGCCAGCAGCTCCGTTCGAGGGACTAGCGGGACGCCTTCCTACGAGCAGTACTTC. Translated, it gives CASSSVRGTSGTPSYEQYF.

V gene TRBV28 combines with J gene TRBJ2-7; 10 bases match TRBD1. The junction had 6 bases not matched to a gene; V was cut back by 6 bases and J by 4 bases. The CDR3 spans 14 residues. CDR1 is MDHEN and CDR2 is SYDVKM in the germline V gene. The CDR3 protein is CASSPDRGRYEQYF. The CDR3 region has the DNA TGTGCCAGCAGCCCCGACAGGGGGCGATACGAGCAGTACTTC.

This chain links TRBV9 with TRBJ2-5; D is unclear. The V gene lost 3 bases and the J gene lost 3 bases, with 12 bases spanning the gap. This CDR3 region has 14 residues. From germline, CDR1 is SGDLS and CDR2 YYNGEE. CDR3 in DNA: TGTGCCAGCAGCGCTAGGAGTCGAGAAGAGACCCAGTACTTC. This codes for CASSARSREETQYF.

V gene TRBV19 combines with J gene TRBJ2-2; no clear D. Trimming left V 10 bases short and J 5 bases short, with 14 bases between. In germline, CDR1 is LNHDA, CDR2 SQIVND (reference sequence). CDR3 size: 13 residues. The CDR3 DNA follows: TGTGCCATCCCCGGCCCCAGGACCGGGGAGCTGTTTTTT. It yields the protein CAIPGPRTGELFF.

This clone was seen just once. The chain recombines TRBV23-1 with TRBJ2-1; TRBD2 might be the D (5 bases). TRBV23-1 is an ORF; its function is uncertain. V was trimmed by 1 base and J by 8 bases, leaving 15 bases between them. This CDR3 has 15 amino acids. CDR3 nucleotide sequence: TGCGCCAGCAGTCAATTAGGGAGCGGTTGGGATGAGCAGTTCTTC. Protein: CASSQLGSGWDEQFF.